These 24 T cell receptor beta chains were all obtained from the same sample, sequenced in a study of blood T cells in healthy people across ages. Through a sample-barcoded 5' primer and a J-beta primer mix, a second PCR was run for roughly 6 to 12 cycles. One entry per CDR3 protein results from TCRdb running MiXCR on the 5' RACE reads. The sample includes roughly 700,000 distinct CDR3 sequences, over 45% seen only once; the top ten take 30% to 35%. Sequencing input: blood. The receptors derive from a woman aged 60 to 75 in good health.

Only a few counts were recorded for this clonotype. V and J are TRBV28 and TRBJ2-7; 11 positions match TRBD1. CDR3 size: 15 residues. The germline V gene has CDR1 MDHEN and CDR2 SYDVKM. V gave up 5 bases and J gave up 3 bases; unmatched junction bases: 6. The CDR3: CASSPGQGAYYEQYF. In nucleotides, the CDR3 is TGTGCCAGCAGTCCAGGACAGGGGGCTTACTACGAGCAGTACTTC.

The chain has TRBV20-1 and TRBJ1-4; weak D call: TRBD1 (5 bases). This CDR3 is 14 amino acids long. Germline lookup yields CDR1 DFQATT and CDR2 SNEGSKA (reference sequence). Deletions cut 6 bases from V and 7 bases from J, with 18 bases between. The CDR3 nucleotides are TGCAGTGCGACCCCCGGGGGAATTGTTGAAAAACTGTTTTTT. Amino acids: CSATPGGIVEKLFF.

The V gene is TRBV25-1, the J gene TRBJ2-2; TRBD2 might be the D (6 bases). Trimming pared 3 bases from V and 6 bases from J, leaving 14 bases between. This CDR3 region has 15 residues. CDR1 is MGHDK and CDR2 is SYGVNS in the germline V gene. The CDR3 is CASSDAGRLSGELFF. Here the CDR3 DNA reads TGTGCCAGCAGTGACGCGGGAAGGTTATCCGGGGAGCTGTTTTTT.

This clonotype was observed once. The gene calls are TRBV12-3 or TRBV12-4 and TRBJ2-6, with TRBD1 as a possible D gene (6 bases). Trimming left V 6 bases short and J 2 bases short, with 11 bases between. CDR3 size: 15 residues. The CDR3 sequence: CASSPGDAGANVLTF. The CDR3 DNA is TGTGCCAGCAGCCCAGGGGATGCTGGGGCCAACGTCCTGACTTTC.

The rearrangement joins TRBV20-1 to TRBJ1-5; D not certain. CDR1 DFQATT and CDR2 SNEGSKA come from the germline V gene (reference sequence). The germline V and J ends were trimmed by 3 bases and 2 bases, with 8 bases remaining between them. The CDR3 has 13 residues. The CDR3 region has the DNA TGCAGTGCTAGTAGCAGGCGCAATCAGCCCCAGCATTTT. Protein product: CSASSRRNQPQHF.

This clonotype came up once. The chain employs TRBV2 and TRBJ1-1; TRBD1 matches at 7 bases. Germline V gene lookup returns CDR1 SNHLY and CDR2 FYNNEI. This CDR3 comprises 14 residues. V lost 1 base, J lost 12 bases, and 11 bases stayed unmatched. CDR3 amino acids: CASSEGGDSRSPFF. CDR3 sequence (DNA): TGTGCCAGCAGTGAAGGCGGGGACAGCCGGTCTCCTTTCTTT.

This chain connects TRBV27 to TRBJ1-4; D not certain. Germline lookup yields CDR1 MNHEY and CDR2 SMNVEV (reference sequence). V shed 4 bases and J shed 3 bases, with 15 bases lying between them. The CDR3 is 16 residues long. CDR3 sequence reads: CASSSGLVAANEKLFF. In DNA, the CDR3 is TGTGCCAGCAGTTCAGGATTAGTAGCTGCTAATGAAAAACTGTTTTTT.

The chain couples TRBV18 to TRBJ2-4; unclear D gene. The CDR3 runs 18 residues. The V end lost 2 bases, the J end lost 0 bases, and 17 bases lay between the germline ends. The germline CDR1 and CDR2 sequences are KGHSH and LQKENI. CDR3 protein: CASSPSVVGNLAKNIQYF. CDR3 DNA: TGTGCCAGCTCACCATCTGTGGTCGGAAACCTAGCCAAAAACATTCAGTACTTC.

The CDR3 sequence: CSARDAEDYNEQFF. In nucleotides, the CDR3 is TGCAGTGCTAGAGATGCGGAGGACTACAATGAGCAGTTCTTC. The chain joins TRBV20-1 to TRBJ2-1; D is possibly TRBD2 (5 bases). V lost 0 bases, J lost 3 bases, and 9 bases lay in between. Germline lookup yields CDR1 DFQATT and CDR2 SNEGSKA (reference sequence). This CDR3 region has 14 residues.

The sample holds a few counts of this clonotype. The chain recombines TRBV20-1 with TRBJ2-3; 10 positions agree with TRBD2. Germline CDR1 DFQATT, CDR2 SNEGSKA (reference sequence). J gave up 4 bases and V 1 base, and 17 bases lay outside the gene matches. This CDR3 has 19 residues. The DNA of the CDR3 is TGCAGTGCTAGAGTTGTCTGGGGATCGCTAGCGGGAGTGCCAGATACGCAGTATTTT. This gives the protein CSARVVWGSLAGVPDTQYF.

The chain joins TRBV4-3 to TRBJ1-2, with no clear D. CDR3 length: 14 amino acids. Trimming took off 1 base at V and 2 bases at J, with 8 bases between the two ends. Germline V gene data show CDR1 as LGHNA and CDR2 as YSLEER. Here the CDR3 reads CASSQVRENYGYTF. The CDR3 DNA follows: TGCGCCAGCAGCCAAGTGAGAGAGAACTATGGCTACACCTTC.

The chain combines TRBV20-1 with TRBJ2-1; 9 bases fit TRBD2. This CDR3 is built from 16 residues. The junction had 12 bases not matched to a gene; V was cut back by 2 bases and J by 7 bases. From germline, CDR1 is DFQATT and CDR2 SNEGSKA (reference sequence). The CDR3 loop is CSARPPQVAGVNEQFF. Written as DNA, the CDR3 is TGCAGTGCTAGACCCCCACAGGTAGCGGGAGTGAATGAGCAGTTCTTC.

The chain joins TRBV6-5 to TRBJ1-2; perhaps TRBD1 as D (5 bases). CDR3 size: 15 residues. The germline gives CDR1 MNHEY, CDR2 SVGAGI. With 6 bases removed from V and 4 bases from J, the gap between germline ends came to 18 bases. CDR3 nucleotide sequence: TGTGCCAGCAGCCGCGGGACCCCAAGAACCTATGGCTACACCTTC. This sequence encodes CASSRGTPRTYGYTF.

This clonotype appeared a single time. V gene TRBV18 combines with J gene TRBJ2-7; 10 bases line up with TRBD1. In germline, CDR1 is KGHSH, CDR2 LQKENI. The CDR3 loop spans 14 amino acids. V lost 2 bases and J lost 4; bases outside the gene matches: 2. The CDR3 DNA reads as TGTGCCAGCTCACCATGGGGACAGGGGTACGAGCAGTACTTC. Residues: CASSPWGQGYEQYF.

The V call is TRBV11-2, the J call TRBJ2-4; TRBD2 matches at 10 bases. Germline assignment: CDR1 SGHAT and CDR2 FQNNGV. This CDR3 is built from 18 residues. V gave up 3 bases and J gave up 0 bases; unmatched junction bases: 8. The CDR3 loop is CASSLSGLANLAKNIQYF. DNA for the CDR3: TGTGCCAGCAGCTTGTCGGGACTAGCGAACTTAGCCAAAAACATTCAGTACTTC.

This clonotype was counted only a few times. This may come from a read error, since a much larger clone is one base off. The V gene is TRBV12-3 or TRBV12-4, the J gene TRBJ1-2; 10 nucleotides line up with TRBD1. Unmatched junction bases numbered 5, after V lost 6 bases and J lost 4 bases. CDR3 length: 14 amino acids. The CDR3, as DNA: TGTGCCAGCAGACTCGGGACAGGGGCCTATGGCTACACCTTC. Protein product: CASRLGTGAYGYTF.

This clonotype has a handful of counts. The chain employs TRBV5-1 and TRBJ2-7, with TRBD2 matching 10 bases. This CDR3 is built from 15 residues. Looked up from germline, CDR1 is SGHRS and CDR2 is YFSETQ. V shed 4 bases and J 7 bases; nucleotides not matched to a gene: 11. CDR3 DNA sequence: TGCGCCAGCAGCATACTAGCGGGAACCAACAATGAGCAGTACTTC. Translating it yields CASSILAGTNNEQYF.

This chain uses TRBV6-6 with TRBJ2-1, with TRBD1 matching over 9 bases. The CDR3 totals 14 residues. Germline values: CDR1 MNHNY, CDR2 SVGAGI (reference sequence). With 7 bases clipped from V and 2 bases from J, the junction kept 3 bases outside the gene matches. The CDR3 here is CASIRDRAYNEQFF. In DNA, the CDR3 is TGTGCCAGCATCCGGGACAGGGCCTACAATGAGCAGTTCTTC.

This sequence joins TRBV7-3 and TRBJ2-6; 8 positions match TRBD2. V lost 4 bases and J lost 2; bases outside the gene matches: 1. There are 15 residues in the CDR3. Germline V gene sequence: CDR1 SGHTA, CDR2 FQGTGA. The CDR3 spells CASSSGGPGANVLTF. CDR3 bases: TGTGCCAGCAGCTCGGGGGGGCCTGGGGCCAACGTCCTGACTTTC.

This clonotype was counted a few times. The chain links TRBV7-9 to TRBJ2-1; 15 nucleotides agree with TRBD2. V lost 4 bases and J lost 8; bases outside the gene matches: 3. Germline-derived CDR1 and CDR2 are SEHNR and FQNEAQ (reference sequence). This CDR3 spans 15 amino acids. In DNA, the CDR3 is TGTGCCAGCAGCTCAGGACTAGCGGGAGGGTATGAGCAGTTCTTC. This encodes CASSSGLAGGYEQFF.

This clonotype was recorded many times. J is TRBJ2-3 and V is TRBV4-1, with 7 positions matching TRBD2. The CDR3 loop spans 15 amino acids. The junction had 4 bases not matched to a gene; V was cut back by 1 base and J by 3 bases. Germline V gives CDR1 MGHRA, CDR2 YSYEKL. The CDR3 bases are TGCGCCAGCAGCCAAGCCCGCGGGAGAACAGATACGCAGTATTTT. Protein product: CASSQARGRTDTQYF.

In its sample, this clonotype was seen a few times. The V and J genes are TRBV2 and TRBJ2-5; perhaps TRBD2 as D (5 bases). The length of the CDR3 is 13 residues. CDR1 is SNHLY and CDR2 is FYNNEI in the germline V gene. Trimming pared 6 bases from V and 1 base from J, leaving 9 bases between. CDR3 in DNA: TGTGCCAGCAGGCGGACTCTCCAAGAGACCCAGTACTTC. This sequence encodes CASRRTLQETQYF. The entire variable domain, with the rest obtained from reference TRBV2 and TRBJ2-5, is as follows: EPEVTQTPSHQVTQMGQEVILRCVPISNHLYFYWYRQILGQKVEFLVSFYNNEISEKSEIFDDQFSVERPDGSNFTLKIRSTKLEDSAMYFCASRRTLQETQYFGPGTRLLVL.

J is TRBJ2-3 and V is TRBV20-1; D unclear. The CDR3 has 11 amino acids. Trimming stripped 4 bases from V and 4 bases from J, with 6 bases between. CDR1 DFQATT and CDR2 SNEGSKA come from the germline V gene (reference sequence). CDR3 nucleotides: TGCAGTGCTAACAGCCCAGATACGCAGTATTTT. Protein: CSANSPDTQYF.

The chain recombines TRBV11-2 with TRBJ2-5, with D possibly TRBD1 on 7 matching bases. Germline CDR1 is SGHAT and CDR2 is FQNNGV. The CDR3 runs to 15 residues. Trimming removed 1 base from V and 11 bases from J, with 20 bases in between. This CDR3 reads CASSLGFRQGGEQYF. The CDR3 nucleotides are TGTGCCAGCAGCTTAGGCTTCCGACAGGGAGGTGAGCAGTACTTC.